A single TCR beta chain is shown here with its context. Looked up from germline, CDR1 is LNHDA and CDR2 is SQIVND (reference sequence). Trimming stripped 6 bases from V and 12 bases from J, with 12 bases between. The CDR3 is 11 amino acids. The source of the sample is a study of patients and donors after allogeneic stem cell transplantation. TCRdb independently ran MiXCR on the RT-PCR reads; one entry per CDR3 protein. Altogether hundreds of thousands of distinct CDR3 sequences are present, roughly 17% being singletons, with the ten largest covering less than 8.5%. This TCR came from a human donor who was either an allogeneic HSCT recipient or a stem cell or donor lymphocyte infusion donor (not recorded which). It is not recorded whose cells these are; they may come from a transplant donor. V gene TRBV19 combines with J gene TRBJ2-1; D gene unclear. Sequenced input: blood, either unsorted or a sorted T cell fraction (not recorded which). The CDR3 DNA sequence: TGTGCCAGTAGGGGCCGTATCGCGCAGTTCTTC. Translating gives CASRGRIAQFF.